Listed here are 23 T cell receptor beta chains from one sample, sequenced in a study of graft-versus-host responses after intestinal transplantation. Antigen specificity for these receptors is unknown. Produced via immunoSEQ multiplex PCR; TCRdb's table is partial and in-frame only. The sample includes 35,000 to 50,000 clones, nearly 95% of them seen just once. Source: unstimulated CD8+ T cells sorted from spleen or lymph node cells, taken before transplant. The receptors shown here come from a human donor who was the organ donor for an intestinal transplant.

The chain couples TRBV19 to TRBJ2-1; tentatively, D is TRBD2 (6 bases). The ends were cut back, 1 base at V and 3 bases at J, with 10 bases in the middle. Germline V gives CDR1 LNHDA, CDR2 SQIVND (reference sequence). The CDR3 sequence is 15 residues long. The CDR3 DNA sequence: TGTGCCAGTAGTATAGGGCGGGGACTCTACAATGAGCAGTTCTTC. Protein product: CASSIGRGLYNEQFF.

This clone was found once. In DNA, the CDR3 is TGTGCCAGCAGCTTAGGACGTTCCTACGAGCAGTACTTC. Translation gives CASSLGRSYEQYF. The chain combines TRBV7-6 with TRBJ2-7; D gene unclear. V was pared by 1 base and J by 1 base, with 5 bases between. This CDR3 has 13 residues. The V gene's germline CDR1 is SGHVS and CDR2 FNYEAQ. The complete variable domain, with remaining parts taken from reference TRBV7-6 and TRBJ2-7, reads GAGVSQSPRYKVTKRGQDVALRCDPISGHVSLYWYRQALGQGPEFLTYFNYEAQQDKSGLPNDRFSAERPEGSISTLTIQRTEQRDSAMYRCASSLGRSYEQYFGPGTRLTVT.

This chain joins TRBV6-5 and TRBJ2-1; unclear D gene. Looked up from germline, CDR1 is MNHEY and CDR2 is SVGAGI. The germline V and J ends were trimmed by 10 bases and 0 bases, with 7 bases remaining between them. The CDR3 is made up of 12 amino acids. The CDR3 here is CATQSSYNEQFF. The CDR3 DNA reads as TGTGCCACCCAGAGCTCCTACAATGAGCAGTTCTTC.

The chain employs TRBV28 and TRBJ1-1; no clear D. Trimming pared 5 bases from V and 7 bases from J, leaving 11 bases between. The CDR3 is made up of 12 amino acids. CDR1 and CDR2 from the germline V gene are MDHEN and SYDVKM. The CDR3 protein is CASSLPYDEAFF. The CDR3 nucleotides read TGTGCCAGCAGTCTCCCGTATGATGAAGCTTTCTTT.

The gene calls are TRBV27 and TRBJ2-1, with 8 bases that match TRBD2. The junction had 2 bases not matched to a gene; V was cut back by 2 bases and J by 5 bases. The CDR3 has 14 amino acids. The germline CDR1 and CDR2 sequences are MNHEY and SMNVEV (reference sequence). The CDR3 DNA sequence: TGTGCCAGCAGTTTACCGGGACTAGACAATGAGCAGTTCTTC. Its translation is CASSLPGLDNEQFF.

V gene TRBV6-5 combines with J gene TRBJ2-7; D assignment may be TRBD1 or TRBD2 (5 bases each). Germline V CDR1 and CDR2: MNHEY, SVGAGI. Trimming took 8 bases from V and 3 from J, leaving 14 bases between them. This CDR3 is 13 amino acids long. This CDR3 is CASSPREYYEQYF. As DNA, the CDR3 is TGTGCCAGCTCGCCCAGGGAGTACTACGAGCAGTACTTC.

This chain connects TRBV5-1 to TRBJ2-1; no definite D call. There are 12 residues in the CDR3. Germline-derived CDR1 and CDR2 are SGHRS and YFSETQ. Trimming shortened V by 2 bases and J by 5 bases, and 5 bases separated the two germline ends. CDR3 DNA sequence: TGCGCCAGCAGCTTCCCAGACAATGAGCAGTTCTTC. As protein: CASSFPDNEQFF.

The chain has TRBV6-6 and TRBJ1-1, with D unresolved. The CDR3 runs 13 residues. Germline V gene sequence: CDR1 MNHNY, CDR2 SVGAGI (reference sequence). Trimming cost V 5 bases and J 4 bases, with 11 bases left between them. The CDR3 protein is CASSHGVGTEAFF. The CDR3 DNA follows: TGTGCCAGCAGTCACGGCGTCGGCACTGAAGCTTTCTTT.

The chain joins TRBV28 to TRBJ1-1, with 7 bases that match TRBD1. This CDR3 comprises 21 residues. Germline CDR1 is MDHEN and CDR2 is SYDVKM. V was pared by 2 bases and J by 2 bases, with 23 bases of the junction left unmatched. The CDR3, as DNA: TGTGCCAGCAGTTTAATTCGTAAGGTCCCGTGGACAGGTGAAGATAACACTGAAGCTTTCTTT. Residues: CASSLIRKVPWTGEDNTEAFF.

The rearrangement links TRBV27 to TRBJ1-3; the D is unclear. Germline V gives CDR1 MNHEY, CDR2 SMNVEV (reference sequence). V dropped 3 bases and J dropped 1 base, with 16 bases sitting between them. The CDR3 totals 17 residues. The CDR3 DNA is TGTGCCAGCAGTTTCCTCCCGTTAGCCTATTCTGGAAACACCATATATTTT. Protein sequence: CASSFLPLAYSGNTIYF.

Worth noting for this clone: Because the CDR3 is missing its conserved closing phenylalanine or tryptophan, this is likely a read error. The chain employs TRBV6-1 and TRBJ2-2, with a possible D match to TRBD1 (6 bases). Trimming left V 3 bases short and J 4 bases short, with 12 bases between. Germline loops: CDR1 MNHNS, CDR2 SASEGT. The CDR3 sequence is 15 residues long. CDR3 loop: CASSDLTGPTGELFS. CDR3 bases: TGTGCCAGCAGTGATTTGACAGGACCCACCGGGGAGCTGTTTTCT.

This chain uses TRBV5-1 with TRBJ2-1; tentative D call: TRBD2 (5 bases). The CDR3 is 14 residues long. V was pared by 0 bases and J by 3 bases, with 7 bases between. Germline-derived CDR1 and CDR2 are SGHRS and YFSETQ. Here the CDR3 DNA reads TGCGCCAGCAGCTTGGAGCGGAACTACAATGAGCAGTTCTTC. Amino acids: CASSLERNYNEQFF.

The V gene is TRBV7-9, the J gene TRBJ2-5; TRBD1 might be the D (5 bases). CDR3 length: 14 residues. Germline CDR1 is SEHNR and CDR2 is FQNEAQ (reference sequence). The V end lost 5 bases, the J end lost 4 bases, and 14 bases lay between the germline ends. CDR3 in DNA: TGTGCCAGCAGCGATTCAGGGCCAGGAGAGACCCAGTACTTC. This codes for CASSDSGPGETQYF.

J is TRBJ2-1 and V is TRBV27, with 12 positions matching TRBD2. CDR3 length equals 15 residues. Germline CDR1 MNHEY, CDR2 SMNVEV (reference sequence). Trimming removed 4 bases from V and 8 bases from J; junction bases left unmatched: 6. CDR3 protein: CASSSPSGGVYEQFF. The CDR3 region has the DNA TGTGCCAGCAGTTCTCCTAGCGGGGGGGTATATGAGCAGTTCTTC.

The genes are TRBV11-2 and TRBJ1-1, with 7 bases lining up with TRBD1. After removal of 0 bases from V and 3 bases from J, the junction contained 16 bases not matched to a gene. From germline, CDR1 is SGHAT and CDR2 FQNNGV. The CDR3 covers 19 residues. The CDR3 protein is CASSLDPQGWRGRDTEAFF. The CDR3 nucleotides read TGTGCCAGCAGCTTAGATCCCCAGGGGTGGAGGGGGCGGGACACTGAAGCTTTCTTT.

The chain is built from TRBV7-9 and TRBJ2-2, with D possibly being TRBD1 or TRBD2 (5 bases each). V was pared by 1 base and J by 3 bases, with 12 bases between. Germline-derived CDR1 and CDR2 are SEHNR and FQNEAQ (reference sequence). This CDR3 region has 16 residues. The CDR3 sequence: CASSLDGDEYTGELFF. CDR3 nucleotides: TGTGCCAGCAGCTTAGACGGGGACGAATACACCGGGGAGCTGTTTTTT.

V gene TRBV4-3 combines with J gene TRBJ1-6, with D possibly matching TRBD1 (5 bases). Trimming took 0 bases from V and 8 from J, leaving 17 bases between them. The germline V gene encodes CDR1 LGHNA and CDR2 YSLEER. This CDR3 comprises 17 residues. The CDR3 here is CASSQDVERVGDSPLHF. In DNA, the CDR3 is TGCGCCAGCAGCCAAGATGTGGAGAGGGTAGGGGATTCACCCCTCCACTTT.

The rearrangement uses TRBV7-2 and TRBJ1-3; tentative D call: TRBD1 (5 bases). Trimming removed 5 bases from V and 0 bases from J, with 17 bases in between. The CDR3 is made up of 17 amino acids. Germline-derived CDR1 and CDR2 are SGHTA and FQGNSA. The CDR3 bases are TGTGCCAGCAGCCCAGGGCCTCCTACCAACTCTGGAAACACCATATATTTT. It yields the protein CASSPGPPTNSGNTIYF.

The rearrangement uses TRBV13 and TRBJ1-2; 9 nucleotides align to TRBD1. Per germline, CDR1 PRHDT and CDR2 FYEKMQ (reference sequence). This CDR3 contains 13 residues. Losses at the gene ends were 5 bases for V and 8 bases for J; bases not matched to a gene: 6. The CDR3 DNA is TGTGCCAGCAGCCCACAGGGGGCGCAGGGCTACACCTTC. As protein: CASSPQGAQGYTF.

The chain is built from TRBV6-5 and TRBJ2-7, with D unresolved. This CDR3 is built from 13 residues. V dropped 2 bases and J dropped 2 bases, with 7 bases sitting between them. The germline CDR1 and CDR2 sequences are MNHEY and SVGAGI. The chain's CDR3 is CASSYTKTYEQYF. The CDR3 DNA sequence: TGTGCCAGCAGTTACACAAAAACCTACGAGCAGTACTTC.

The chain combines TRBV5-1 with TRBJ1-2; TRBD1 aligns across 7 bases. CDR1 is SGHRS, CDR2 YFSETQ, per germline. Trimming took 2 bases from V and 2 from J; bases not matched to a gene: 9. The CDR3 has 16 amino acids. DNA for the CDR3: TGCGCCAGCAGCTTCCAGGGGGAGATACTGAACTATGGCTACACCTTC. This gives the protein CASSFQGEILNYGYTF.

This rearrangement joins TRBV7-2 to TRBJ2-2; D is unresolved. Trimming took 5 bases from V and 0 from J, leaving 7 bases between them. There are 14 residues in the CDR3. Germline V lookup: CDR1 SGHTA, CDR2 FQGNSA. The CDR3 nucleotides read TGTGCCAGCAGCCCTGCAACGAACACCGGGGAGCTGTTTTTT. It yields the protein CASSPATNTGELFF.

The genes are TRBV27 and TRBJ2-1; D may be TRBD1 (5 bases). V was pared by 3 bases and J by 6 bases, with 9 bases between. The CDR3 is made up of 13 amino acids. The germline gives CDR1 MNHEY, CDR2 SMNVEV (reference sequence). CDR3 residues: CASSLSDSNEQFF. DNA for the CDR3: TGTGCCAGCAGTTTGTCTGACAGCAATGAGCAGTTCTTC.